The present T cell receptor (beta chain) was sequenced within a study of T cell responses to AZD1222 COVID-19 vaccine. Study observations and caveats: The span of vaccine-associated CD4 TCRs extended across spike, with dominance at 160-218 and 743-854.

Concerning this clone itself: Its target is unknown.

From germline, CDR1 is MNHEY and CDR2 SVGAGI. The CDR3 is 15 amino acids. V lost 5 bases, J lost 2 bases, and 13 bases lay in between. The table came from immunoSEQ multiplex PCR; TCRdb's copy has only in-frame clones and leaves some out. This sample yields about 140,000 clones, of which roughly 91% are seen a single time; roughly 7.1% belongs to the top ten. This clonotype was obtained from an adult who received the AZD1222 COVID-19 vaccine. The chain links TRBV6-5 to TRBJ1-3; D is uncertain. The starting material was peripheral blood, obtained 28 days after the second AZD1222 dose. The CDR3 sequence: CASSLYSLPGNTIYF. CDR3 nucleotide sequence: TGTGCCAGCAGTCTGTACAGTCTGCCTGGAAACACCATATATTTT.